The clone carrying this TCR beta chain was seen a single time. These data are taken from a study of patients and donors after allogeneic stem cell transplantation. The CDR3 consists of 13 residues. V was shortened by 8 bases and J by 5 bases, with 16 bases between the two germline ends. Germline V lookup: CDR1 SNHLY, CDR2 FYNNEI. A single record per CDR3 protein comes from TCRdb applying MiXCR to the RT-PCR reads. This table has 410,000 or so distinct CDR3 sequences, 16% appearing once. The sample comprised blood, either unsorted or a sorted T cell fraction (not recorded which). This TCR was recovered from a human donor who was either an allogeneic HSCT recipient or a stem cell or donor lymphocyte infusion donor (not recorded which). It is not recorded whose cells these are; they may come from a transplant donor. This sequence joins TRBV2 and TRBJ2-7; perhaps TRBD2 as D (5 bases). CDR3 sequence: CASFEVGVDEQYF. CDR3 in DNA: TGTGCCAGCTTCGAGGTCGGGGTCGACGAGCAGTACTTC.